Listed below are T cell receptor beta chains from one sample, sequenced in a study of early T cells in non-severe SARS-CoV-2 infection. TCRdb re-derived calls from the 5' RACE reads in MiXCR, one entry per CDR3 protein. The profile shows approximately 39,000 distinct CDR3 sequences, under 8% of them singletons. The source material was whole blood, sampled at baseline. The receptors shown here come from an adult who was a healthcare worker with PCR-confirmed SARS-CoV-2 infection or an uninfected control (not recorded which). Each CDR3 is given with its conserved first and last residue. Fields, in order: J gene, clone size, D gene, V gene, CDR3 DNA, CDR3 protein. A D gene is named only where the DNA matches it firmly. Clone size, where shown, is once, few, many, or a class for clones that have expanded.

TRBJ1-1,many,NA,TRBV3-1,TGTGCCAGCAGCCAAGGGGTCGGGAAGATTGAAGCTTTCTTT,CASSQGVGKIEAFF
TRBJ1-6,few,NA,TRBV6-5,TGTGCCAGCAGTTCACAGTCCTTCTATAATTCACCCCTCCACTTT,CASSSQSFYNSPLHF
TRBJ2-1,few,NA,TRBV7-9,TGTGCCTCCGACCGGGATTACAATGAGCAGTTCTTC,CASDRDYNEQFF
TRBJ2-1,few,TRBD2,TRBV6-4,TGTGCCAGCAGTCAAATCCCGGGACTAGACTACAATGAGCAGTTCTTC,CASSQIPGLDYNEQFF
TRBJ2-3,few,NA,TRBV7-9,TGTGCCAGCAGCTTATCCGCTGGATTCACAGATACGCAGTATTTT,CASSLSAGFTDTQYF
TRBJ1-2,few,TRBD1,TRBV7-2,TGTGCCAGCAGCTTAGCCAGGGGGCGATCGCAAGGCTACACCTTC,CASSLARGRSQGYTF
TRBJ2-5,few,NA,TRBV13,TGTGCCAGCAGCTTATGGACCAGGGAGACCCAGTACTTC,CASSLWTRETQYF
TRBJ2-1,few,TRBD2,TRBV20-1,TGCAGTGCAGAAACTAGCGGGAGAAATAATGAGCAGTTCTTC,CSAETSGRNNEQFF
TRBJ2-3,many,TRBD2,TRBV20-1,TGCAGTGCTAGAGAGGATAGCGGGGCCCTTCGCACAGATACGCAGTATTTT,CSAREDSGALRTDTQYF
TRBJ1-1,few,TRBD1,TRBV5-1,TGCGCCAGCAGGGGGACAGGTGGCACTGAAGCTTTCTTT,CASRGTGGTEAFF
TRBJ2-1,NA,TRBD2,TRBV5-4,TGTGCCAGCAGCTTCGCAATAGCGGGAGGGCACAATGAGCAGTTCTTC,CASSFAIAGGHNEQFF
TRBJ1-2,NA,TRBD1,TRBV28,TGTGCCAGCACCACACAGGGGTTGGAGGGCTACACCTTC,CASTTQGLEGYTF
TRBJ2-3,many,TRBD2,TRBV13,TGTGCCAGCAGCTATCGACTAGCTCGGAGCACAGATACGCAGTATTTT,CASSYRLARSTDTQYF
TRBJ2-2,few,NA,TRBV6-2/TRBV6-3,TGTGCCAGCACCGACACCAGGGACACCGGGGAGCTGTTTTTT,CASTDTRDTGELFF
TRBJ1-1,many,NA,TRBV19,TGTGCCAGTAGTGCACGGACCAACACTGAAGCTTTCTTT,CASSARTNTEAFF
TRBJ2-7,many,TRBD1,TRBV27,TGTGCCAGCACGCGACAGGGGAGCGGCTACGAGCAGTACTTC,CASTRQGSGYEQYF
TRBJ2-1,few,NA,TRBV20-1,TGCAGTGCTTCCGACAGGAGCTCCTACAATGAGCAGTTCTTC,CSASDRSSYNEQFF
TRBJ1-1,many,NA,TRBV5-4,TGTGCCAGCAGCCTGGGGGGGGGCAGGACTGAAGCTTTCTTT,CASSLGGGRTEAFF
TRBJ1-4,few,NA,TRBV4-1,TGCGCCAGCAGCCAGGAAGGGGTGGTTGAAAAACTGTTTTTT,CASSQEGVVEKLFF
TRBJ2-1,many,NA,TRBV5-1,TGCGCCAGCAGCGTCGACCCGCATGAGCAGTTCTTC,CASSVDPHEQFF
TRBJ1-3,many,TRBD1,TRBV28,TGTGCCAGCAGTAAATTTACAGGGGTAGGAAACACCATATATTTT,CASSKFTGVGNTIYF
TRBJ2-1,NA,TRBD1,TRBV7-9,TGTGCCAGCAGCTCCCGGACAGGGCCCAATGAGCAGTTCTTC,CASSSRTGPNEQFF
TRBJ1-5,many,TRBD1,TRBV12-3/TRBV12-4,TGTGCCAGCACCCGGACAGGGGTTCGTCAGCCCCAGCATTTT,CASTRTGVRQPQHF
TRBJ1-6,few,NA,TRBV18,TGTGCCAGCTCACCAGTCCCGCCCGATCAGAGGTCACCCCTCCACTTT,CASSPVPPDQRSPLHF